This T cell receptor beta chain stems from a study of blood T cell repertoires in COVID-19. Study-wide background: T cells, B-cell-depleted T cells, or PBMCs provided the cDNA or gDNA that served as material.

Per the original data handling: Counts of nucleated cells, estimated from reference gene primer amplification, were obtained. Method: immunoSEQ multiplex PCR; TCRdb's copy keeps in-frame clones and lacks some. The DNA was the basis for D and trimming; V, J and clone size are from that table. The sample lists roughly 52,000 clones; 80% to 90% were seen once. Germline V gives CDR1 GTSNPN, CDR2 SVGIG (reference sequence). The V end was cut by 5 bases, the J end by 0 bases, with 10 bases between. The CDR3 has 13 residues. The chain has TRBV30 and TRBJ1-2; possibly TRBD1 for D (5 bases). The sample consisted of peripheral blood. The clonotype comes from a man aged 45-65 years with acute or convalescent COVID-19. The CDR3 bases are TGTGCCTGGCAGACGGGGGCTAACTATGGCTACACCTTC. Its translation: CAWQTGANYGYTF. Full variable domain (rest looked up from reference TRBV30 and TRBJ1-2): SQTIHQWPATLVQPVGSPLSLECTVEGTSNPNLYWYRQAAGRGLQLLFYSVGIGQISSEVPQNLSASRPQDRQFILSSKKLLLSDSGFYLCAWQTGANYGYTFGSGTRLTVV.